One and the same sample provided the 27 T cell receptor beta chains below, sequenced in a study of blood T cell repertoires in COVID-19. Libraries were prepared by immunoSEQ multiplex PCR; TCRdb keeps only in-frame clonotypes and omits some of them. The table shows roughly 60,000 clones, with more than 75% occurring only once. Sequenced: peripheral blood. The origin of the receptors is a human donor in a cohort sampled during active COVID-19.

In DNA, the CDR3 is TGTGCCAGCAGTGAATCGGGAGTGAATGAGCAGTTCTTC. Translated, it gives CASSESGVNEQFF. The chain recombines TRBV25-1 with TRBJ2-1; D is possibly TRBD2 (6 bases). The CDR3 is 13 amino acids. The V end was cut by 1 base, the J end by 7 bases, with 8 bases between. CDR1 is MGHDK and CDR2 is SYGVNS in the germline V gene.

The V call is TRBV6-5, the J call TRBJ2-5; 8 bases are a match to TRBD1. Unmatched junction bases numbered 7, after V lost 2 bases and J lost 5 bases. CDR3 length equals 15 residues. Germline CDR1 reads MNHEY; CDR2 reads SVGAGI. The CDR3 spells CASSYDRGTQETQYF. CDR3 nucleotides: TGTGCCAGCAGTTACGACAGGGGCACGCAGGAGACCCAGTACTTC.

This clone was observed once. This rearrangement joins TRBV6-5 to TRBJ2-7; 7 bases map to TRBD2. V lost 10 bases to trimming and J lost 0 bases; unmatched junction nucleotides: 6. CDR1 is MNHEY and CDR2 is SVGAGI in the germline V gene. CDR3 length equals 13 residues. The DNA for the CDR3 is TGTGCCACCCGAGCGGGAAGCTCCTACGAGCAGTACTTC. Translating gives CATRAGSSYEQYF.

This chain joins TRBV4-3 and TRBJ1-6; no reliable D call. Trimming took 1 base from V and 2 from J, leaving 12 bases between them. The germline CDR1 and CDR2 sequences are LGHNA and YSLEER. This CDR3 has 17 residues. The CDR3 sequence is CASSQGGSGTYNSPLHF. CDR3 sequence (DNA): TGCGCCAGCAGCCAAGGGGGAAGCGGTACCTATAATTCACCCCTCCACTTT.

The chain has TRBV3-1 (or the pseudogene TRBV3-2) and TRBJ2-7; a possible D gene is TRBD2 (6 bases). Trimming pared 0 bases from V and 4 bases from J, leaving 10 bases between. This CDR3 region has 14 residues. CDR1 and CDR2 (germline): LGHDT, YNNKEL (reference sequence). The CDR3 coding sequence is TGTGCCAGCAGCCAAGACAGGAGGGGATACGAGCAGTACTTC. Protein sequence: CASSQDRRGYEQYF.

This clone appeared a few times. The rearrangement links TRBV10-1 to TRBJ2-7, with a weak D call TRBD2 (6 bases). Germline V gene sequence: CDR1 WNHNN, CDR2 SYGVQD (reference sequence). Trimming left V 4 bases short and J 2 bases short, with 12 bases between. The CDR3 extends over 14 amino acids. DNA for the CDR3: TGCGCCAGCAGTGCGACTAGGGATCCCTACGAGCAGTACTTC. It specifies CASSATRDPYEQYF.

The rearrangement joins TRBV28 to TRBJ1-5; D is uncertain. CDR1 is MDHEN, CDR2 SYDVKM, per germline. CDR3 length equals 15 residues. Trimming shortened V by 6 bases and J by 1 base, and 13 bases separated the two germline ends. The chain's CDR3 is CASRLAGGSNQPQHF. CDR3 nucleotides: TGTGCCAGCAGACTTGCTGGAGGAAGCAATCAGCCCCAGCATTTT.

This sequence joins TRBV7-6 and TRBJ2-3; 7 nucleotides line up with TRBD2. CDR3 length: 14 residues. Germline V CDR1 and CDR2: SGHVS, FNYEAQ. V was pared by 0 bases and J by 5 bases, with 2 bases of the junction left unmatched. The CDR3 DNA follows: TGTGCCAGCAGCTTAGCGGGGGGGTTAGATACGCAGTATTTT. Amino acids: CASSLAGGLDTQYF.

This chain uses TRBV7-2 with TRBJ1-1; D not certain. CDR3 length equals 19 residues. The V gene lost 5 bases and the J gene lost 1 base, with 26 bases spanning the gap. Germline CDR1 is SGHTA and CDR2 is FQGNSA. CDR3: CASSPDPLGDTDPNTEAFF. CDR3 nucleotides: TGTGCCAGCAGCCCCGACCCATTGGGAGATACAGATCCGAACACTGAAGCTTTCTTT.

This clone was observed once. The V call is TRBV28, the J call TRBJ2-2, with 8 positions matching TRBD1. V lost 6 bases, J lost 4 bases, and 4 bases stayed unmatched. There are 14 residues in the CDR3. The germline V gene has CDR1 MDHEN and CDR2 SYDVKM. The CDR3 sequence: CASRVTGATGELFF. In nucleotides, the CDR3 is TGTGCCAGCAGGGTGACAGGGGCCACCGGGGAGCTGTTTTTT.

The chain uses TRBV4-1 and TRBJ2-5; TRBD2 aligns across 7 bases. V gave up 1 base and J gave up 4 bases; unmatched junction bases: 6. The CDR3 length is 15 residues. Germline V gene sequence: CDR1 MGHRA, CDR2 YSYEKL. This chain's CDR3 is CASSQGGRAGETQYF. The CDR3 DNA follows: TGCGCCAGCAGCCAAGGGGGGAGGGCAGGAGAGACCCAGTACTTC.

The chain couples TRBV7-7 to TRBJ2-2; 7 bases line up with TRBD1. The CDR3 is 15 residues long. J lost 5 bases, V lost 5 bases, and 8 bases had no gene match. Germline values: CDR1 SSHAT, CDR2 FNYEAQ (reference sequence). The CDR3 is CASSQDPRGTGELFF. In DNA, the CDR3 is TGTGCCAGCAGCCAAGACCCCAGGGGGACCGGGGAGCTGTTTTTT.

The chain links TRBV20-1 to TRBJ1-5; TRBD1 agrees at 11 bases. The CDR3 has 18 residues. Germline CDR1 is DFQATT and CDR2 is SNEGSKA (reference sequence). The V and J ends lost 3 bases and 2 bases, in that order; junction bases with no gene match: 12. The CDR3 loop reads CSASGGQGGLGGNQPQHF. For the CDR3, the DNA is TGCAGTGCTAGTGGGGGACAGGGGGGCTTAGGAGGCAATCAGCCCCAGCATTTT.

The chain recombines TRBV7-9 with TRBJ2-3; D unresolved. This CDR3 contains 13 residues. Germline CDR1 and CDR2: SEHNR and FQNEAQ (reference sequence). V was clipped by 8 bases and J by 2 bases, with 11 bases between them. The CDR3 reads CASSTVLTDTQYF. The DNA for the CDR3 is TGTGCCAGCTCTACGGTACTCACAGATACGCAGTATTTT.

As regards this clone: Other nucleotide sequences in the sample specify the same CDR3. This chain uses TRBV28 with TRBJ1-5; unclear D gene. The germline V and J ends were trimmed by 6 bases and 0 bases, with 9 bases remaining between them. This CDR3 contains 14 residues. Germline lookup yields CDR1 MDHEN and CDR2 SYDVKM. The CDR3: CASSLTVSNQPQHF. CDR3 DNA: TGTGCCAGCAGCCTCACGGTTAGCAATCAGCCCCAGCATTTT.

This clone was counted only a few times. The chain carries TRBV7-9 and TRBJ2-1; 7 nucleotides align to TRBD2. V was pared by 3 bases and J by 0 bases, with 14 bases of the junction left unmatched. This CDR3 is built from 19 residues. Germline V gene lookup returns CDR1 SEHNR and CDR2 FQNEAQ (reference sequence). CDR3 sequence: CASSFPRGGLEGSYNEQFF. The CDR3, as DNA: TGTGCCAGCAGCTTCCCTAGGGGCGGACTAGAGGGCTCCTACAATGAGCAGTTCTTC.

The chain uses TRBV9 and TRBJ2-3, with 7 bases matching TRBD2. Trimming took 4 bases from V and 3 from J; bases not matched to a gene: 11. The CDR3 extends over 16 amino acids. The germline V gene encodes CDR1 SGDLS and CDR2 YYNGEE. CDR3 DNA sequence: TGTGCCAGCAGCCCAGGACTAGACCTCTCAACAGATACGCAGTATTTT. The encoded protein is CASSPGLDLSTDTQYF.

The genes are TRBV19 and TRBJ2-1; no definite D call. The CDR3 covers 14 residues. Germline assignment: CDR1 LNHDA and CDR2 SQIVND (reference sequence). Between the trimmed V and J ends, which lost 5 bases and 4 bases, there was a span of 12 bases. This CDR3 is CASSPYSSYNEQFF. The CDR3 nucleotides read TGTGCCAGTAGTCCCTATTCTTCTTACAATGAGCAGTTCTTC.

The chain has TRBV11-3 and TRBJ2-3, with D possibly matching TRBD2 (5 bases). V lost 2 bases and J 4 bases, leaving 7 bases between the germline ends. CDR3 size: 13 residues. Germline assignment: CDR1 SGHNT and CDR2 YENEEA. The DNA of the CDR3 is TGTGCCAGCAGCTTATACGGGGCAGATACGCAGTATTTT. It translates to CASSLYGADTQYF.

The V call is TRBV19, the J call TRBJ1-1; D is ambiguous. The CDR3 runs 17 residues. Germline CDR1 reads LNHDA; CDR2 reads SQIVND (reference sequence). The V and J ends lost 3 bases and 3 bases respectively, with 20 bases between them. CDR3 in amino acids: CASSMRAAVGLDTEAFF. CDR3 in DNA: TGTGCCAGTAGTATGAGGGCGGCTGTTGGGCTCGACACTGAAGCTTTCTTT.

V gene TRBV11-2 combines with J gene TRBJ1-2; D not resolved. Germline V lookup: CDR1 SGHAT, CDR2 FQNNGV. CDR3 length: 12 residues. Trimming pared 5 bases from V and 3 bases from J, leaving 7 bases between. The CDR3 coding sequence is TGTGCCAGCAGCCTGACTCACTATGGCTACACCTTC. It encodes CASSLTHYGYTF.

CDR3: CASSLGVDGYTF. CDR3 nucleotide sequence: TGTGCCAGCAGTTTAGGAGTGGATGGCTACACCTTC. The chain uses TRBV12-3 or TRBV12-4 and TRBJ1-2; D is undetermined. This CDR3 comprises 12 residues. V gave up 1 base and J gave up 6 bases, with 6 bases separating them.

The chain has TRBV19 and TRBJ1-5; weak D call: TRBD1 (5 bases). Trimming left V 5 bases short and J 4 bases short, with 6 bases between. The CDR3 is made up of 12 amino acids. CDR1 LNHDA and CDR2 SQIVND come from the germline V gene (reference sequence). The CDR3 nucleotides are TGTGCCAGTAGTCAGGGTAATCAGCCCCAGCATTTT. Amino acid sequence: CASSQGNQPQHF.

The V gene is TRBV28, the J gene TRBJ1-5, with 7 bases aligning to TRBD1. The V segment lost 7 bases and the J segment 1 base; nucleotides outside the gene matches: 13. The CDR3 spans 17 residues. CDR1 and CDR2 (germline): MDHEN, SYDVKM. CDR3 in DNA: TGTGCCAGCACACGGACAGGAGAGATGTTAAGCAATCAGCCCCAGCATTTT. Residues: CASTRTGEMLSNQPQHF.

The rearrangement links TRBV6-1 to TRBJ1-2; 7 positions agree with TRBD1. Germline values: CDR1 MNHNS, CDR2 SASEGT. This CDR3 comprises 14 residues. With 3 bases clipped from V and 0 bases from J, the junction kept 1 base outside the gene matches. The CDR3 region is CASSDRGTNYGYTF. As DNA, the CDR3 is TGTGCCAGCAGTGACAGGGGGACTAACTATGGCTACACCTTC.

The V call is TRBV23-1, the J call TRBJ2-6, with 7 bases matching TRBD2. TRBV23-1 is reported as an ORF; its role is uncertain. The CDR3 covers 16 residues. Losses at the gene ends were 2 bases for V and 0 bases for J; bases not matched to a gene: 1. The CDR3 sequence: CASSQSGTSGANVLTF. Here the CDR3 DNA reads TGCGCCAGCAGTCAAAGCGGGACCTCTGGGGCCAACGTCCTGACTTTC.

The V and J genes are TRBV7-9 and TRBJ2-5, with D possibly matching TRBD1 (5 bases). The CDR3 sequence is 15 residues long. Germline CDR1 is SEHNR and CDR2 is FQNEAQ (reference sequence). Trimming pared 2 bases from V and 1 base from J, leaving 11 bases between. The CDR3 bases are TGTGCCAGCAGCTTAACAGGCAGTAGCCAAGAGACCCAGTACTTC. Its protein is CASSLTGSSQETQYF.